This TCR beta chain was identified during a study of blood T cell repertoires in COVID-19. The overall study: Sites in the United States, Italy and Spain provided acute and convalescent COVID-19 samples. PBMCs, B-cell-depleted T cells, or T cells were the source of the cDNA or gDNA that made up the material.

CDR3 size: 12 residues. Germline CDR1 MDHEN, CDR2 SYDVKM. V shed 1 base and J shed 3 bases, with 3 bases lying between them. Authors' processing steps: Using reference gene primer amplification, nucleated cell counts were estimated. The protocol was immunoSEQ multiplex PCR, while the TCRdb copy is restricted to in-frame clones and leaves out a portion. V and J calls and clone size are as listed in that table; D and trimming were resolved from the DNA. Among approximately 130,000 clones listed, about 86% were seen once. The sample holds one count of this clone. The TCR comes from a woman aged 60-75 years with active or convalescent COVID-19. The chain carries TRBV28 and TRBJ1-1; D gene uncertain. The sequencing sample was made of peripheral blood. The CDR3 here is CASSLSYTEAFF. The CDR3 DNA reads as TGTGCCAGCAGTTTATCATACACTGAAGCTTTCTTT.